This TCR beta chain was observed in a study of blood T cell repertoires in COVID-19. Study-level information: Samples taken during acute and convalescent COVID-19 were collected in the United States, Italy and Spain. T cells, B-cell-depleted T cells, or PBMCs supplied cDNA or gDNA.

This clone was observed a single time. Assay: immunoSEQ multiplex PCR; the TCRdb copy retains only in-frame clones and omits some. The sample yields about 180,000 clones, roughly three quarters seen once. Seattle patients were enrolled while actively infected and followed longitudinally. The sequence came from a woman older than 75 with COVID-19, enrolled during active disease. Source material: peripheral blood.

The CDR3 is CASSVGLRDSPLHF. In DNA form, the CDR3 reads TGTGCCAGCAGCGTTGGACTGCGGGATTCACCCCTCCACTTT. The rearrangement uses TRBV7-9 and TRBJ1-6; D not certain. The germline V and J ends were trimmed by 5 bases and 8 bases, with 13 bases remaining between them. The CDR3 consists of 14 residues. Germline V gene lookup returns CDR1 SEHNR and CDR2 FQNEAQ (reference sequence).